Listed below are T cell receptor beta chains from one sample, sequenced in a study of spatial heterogeneity in lung cancer. TCRdb recomputed calls from the 5' RACE reads with MiXCR, one row per CDR3 protein. The sample has approximately 92,000 distinct CDR3 sequences, 9.5% to 15% seen once. The starting material was PBMCs, obtained at surgery. The receptor source for this set is a male donor with early-stage non-small cell lung cancer. Both conserved end residues are part of each CDR3. The order of the fields is J gene, V gene, CDR3 protein.

TRBJ2-7 | TRBV28 | CASRVSSYEQYF
TRBJ2-5 | TRBV5-6 | CASSFGGREETQYF
TRBJ1-5 | TRBV11-2 | CASSLGQREDQPQHF
TRBJ2-3 | TRBV5-1 | CASSLQGANTDTQYF
TRBJ2-1 | TRBV11-2 | CASSLVLAGSNEQFF
TRBJ2-1 | TRBV19 | CASSIAGELNEQFF
TRBJ2-1 | TRBV4-2 | CASSQERGTIHEQFF
TRBJ2-5 | TRBV29-1 | CSVGEGGLETQYF
TRBJ2-6 | TRBV9 | CASSIEASSGANVLTF
TRBJ2-3 | TRBV7-9 | CASSHGGGQYF
TRBJ2-3 | TRBV7-9 | CASSWGLSRGTQYF
TRBJ2-5 | TRBV10-3 | CAISLGLQQETQYF
TRBJ2-3 | TRBV4-2 | CASSQEVSTDTQYF
TRBJ2-3 | TRBV20-1 | CSASVPGLAGADTQYF
TRBJ2-1 | TRBV7-9 | CASSLDLLAEYNEQFF
TRBJ1-1 | TRBV10-3 | CAISTPGGSEAFF
TRBJ2-1 | TRBV11-2 | CASSGTDYNEQFF
TRBJ2-7 | TRBV10-3 | CATRGVTREQYF
TRBJ1-1 | TRBV20-1 | CSGYGDSTASNTEAFF
TRBJ2-3 | TRBV7-9 | CASSLNSGPPDTQYF
TRBJ1-6 | TRBV6-2/TRBV6-3 | CASSYSSTESSYNSPLHF
TRBJ2-1 | TRBV28 | CASSQTQGFAGGEQFF
TRBJ2-1 | TRBV5-1 | CASSWTSGGAYEQFF
TRBJ1-1 | TRBV9 | CASSVGVMNTEAFF
TRBJ2-1 | TRBV5-1 | CASSWDSNERFF
TRBJ1-1 | TRBV29-1 | CSVKDSAGTEAFF
TRBJ1-1 | TRBV5-1 | CASTRGTSRTEAFF
TRBJ2-5 | TRBV24-1 | CATSDFDSTQETQYF